This TCR beta chain was recovered during a study of T cell responses to AZD1222 COVID-19 vaccine. The assay was immunoSEQ multiplex PCR, and TCRdb's table has in-frame clones only and misses some. Of about 130,000 clones in the sample, 85% to 90% were seen once. Germline V gene data show CDR1 as MNHNS and CDR2 as SASEGT. V shed 4 bases and J 3 bases; nucleotides not matched to a gene: 6. The CDR3 length is 16 residues. As for this clone: What it binds is not known.

Regarding the study as a whole: Across the whole spike, CD4 TCRs peaked at regions 160-218 and 743-854. Repertoire sampling was restricted to post-peak T cell response timepoints.

This chain uses TRBV6-1 with TRBJ2-2; 9 nucleotides align to TRBD1. The material sequenced was peripheral blood, taken on day 0 of AZD1222 vaccination. This sequence was found in an adult in good health. The CDR3 sequence: CASSGAWTGDTGELFF. CDR3 nucleotides: TGTGCCAGCAGTGGTGCTTGGACAGGGGACACCGGGGAGCTGTTTTTT.